Following are 14 T cell receptor beta chains from one sample sequenced in a study of shared clonotypes between healthy human individuals. The assay was immunoSEQ multiplex PCR, and TCRdb's table has in-frame clones only and misses some. The table lists about 1,800,000 clones, about 94% of them singletons. CD45RO-negative, CCR7-positively selected cells formed the naive CD8 fraction, excluding terminally differentiated effector memory CD45RA+ cells. What was sequenced was naive CD8+ T cells sorted from blood. The receptors originated from a man between 18 and 35 years old in good health.

This clone appeared a single time. The chain carries TRBV7-2 and TRBJ2-2; 8 nucleotides align to TRBD2. The CDR3 runs 17 residues. CDR1 SGHTA and CDR2 FQGNSA come from the germline V gene. V lost 2 bases and J lost 0; bases outside the gene matches: 5. CDR3 DNA sequence: TGTGCCAGCAGCTTAAGGACTAGCCAAGCGAACACCGGGGAGCTGTTTTTT. Translation: CASSLRTSQANTGELFF. The full variable domain, completed using reference TRBV7-2 and TRBJ2-2, is GAGVSQSPSNKVTEKGKDVELRCDPISGHTALYWYRQSLGQGLEFLIYFQGNSAPDKSGLPSDRFSAERTGGSVSTLTIQRTQQEDSAVYLCASSLRTSQANTGELFFGEGSRLTVL.

The gene calls are TRBV5-6 and TRBJ2-7, with a possible D match to TRBD2 (5 bases). CDR3 length equals 15 residues. CDR1 is SGHDT, CDR2 YYEEEE, per germline. Deletions cut 6 bases from V and 3 bases from J, with 19 bases between. The DNA of the CDR3 is TGTGCCAGCACATCGTGGGGTATGGAGGACTACGAGCAGTACTTC. Protein product: CASTSWGMEDYEQYF.

The chain links TRBV6-1 to TRBJ2-1; D might be TRBD1 (6 bases). The V and J ends lost 4 bases and 0 bases respectively, with 16 bases between them. The CDR3 runs 17 residues. The germline CDR1 and CDR2 sequences are MNHNS and SASEGT. The CDR3 loop is CASSALPGQSSYNEQFF. The CDR3 region has the DNA TGTGCCAGCAGTGCTTTACCCGGACAGAGCTCCTACAATGAGCAGTTCTTC.

This clone was detected a few times. The same CDR3 can be traced to other DNA sequences in this sample. This chain uses TRBV28 with TRBJ2-2; no clear D gene. V was shortened by 3 bases and J by 2 bases, with 4 bases between the two germline ends. This CDR3 has 13 amino acids. Germline V lookup: CDR1 MDHEN, CDR2 SYDVKM. CDR3 sequence reads: CASSFLNTGELFF. The CDR3 DNA sequence: TGTGCCAGCAGTTTTCTTAACACCGGGGAGCTGTTTTTT.

CDR3 DNA sequence: TGTGCCTGGAGGTGGACAGGGAACACCGGGGAGCTGTTTTTT. Amino acid sequence: CAWRWTGNTGELFF. The V call is TRBV30, the J call TRBJ2-2, with 7 bases aligning to TRBD1. After removal of 3 bases from V and 1 base from J, the junction contained 2 bases not matched to a gene. In germline, CDR1 is GTSNPN, CDR2 SVGIG (reference sequence). This CDR3 spans 14 amino acids.

V and J are TRBV4-1 and TRBJ2-7, with TRBD2 matching over 12 bases. This CDR3 has 17 residues. Germline assignment: CDR1 MGHRA and CDR2 YSYEKL. V shed 3 bases and J 0 bases; nucleotides not matched to a gene: 6. The CDR3 region has the DNA TGCGCCAGCAGCCACACTAGCGGGGGGTACTTCTCCTACGAGCAGTACTTC. Its translation is CASSHTSGGYFSYEQYF.

Concerning this clone itself: Other DNA sequences in the same sample also yield this CDR3. Here the CDR3 reads CASSLGHHSYEQYF. The CDR3 nucleotides read TGTGCCAGCAGTTTGGGACACCACTCCTACGAGCAGTACTTC. The chain employs TRBV28 and TRBJ2-7, with D possibly matching TRBD1 (6 bases). V was cut by 3 bases and J by 0 bases, with 9 bases left in between. CDR1 and CDR2 from the germline V gene are MDHEN and SYDVKM. The CDR3 runs 14 residues.

The chain combines TRBV10-2 with TRBJ2-5; tentatively, D is TRBD2 (5 bases). V was pared by 1 base and J by 7 bases, with 10 bases between. This CDR3 comprises 13 residues. Germline V lookup: CDR1 WSHSY, CDR2 SAAADI. The DNA of the CDR3 is TGCGCCAGCAGTGAGTGGGAGATGGCGACCCAGTACTTC. Translation gives CASSEWEMATQYF.

The CDR3 reads CSVAQDSFYGYTF. The CDR3 DNA follows: TGCAGCGTCGCACAGGATTCCTTCTATGGCTACACCTTC. The gene calls are TRBV29-1 and TRBJ1-2; D possibly corresponds to TRBD1 (5 bases). This CDR3 comprises 13 residues. Trimming shortened V by 6 bases and J by 4 bases, and 15 bases separated the two germline ends. Germline V lookup: CDR1 SQVTM, CDR2 ANQGSEA.

The rearrangement links TRBV9 to TRBJ2-3; D unresolved. Germline CDR1 and CDR2: SGDLS and YYNGEE. Trimming removed 0 bases from V and 9 bases from J, with 11 bases in between. The CDR3 runs 13 residues. CDR3 protein: CASSVDRSPTQYF. CDR3 DNA sequence: TGTGCCAGCAGCGTAGATCGCAGTCCAACGCAGTATTTT.

Worth noting for this clone: Other DNA sequences of this sample code for an identical CDR3. V is TRBV27 and J is TRBJ2-4; D might be TRBD1 or TRBD2, each matching 5 bases. The CDR3 runs to 13 residues. Germline V CDR1 and CDR2: MNHEY, SMNVEV (reference sequence). The ends were cut back, 0 bases at V and 6 bases at J, with 6 bases in the middle. CDR3 coding DNA: TGTGCCAGCAGTTTATCTGGGGGAAACATTCAGTACTTC. Translation gives CASSLSGGNIQYF.

This chain joins TRBV7-8 and TRBJ2-1; the match to TRBD2 covers 13 bases. The CDR3 has 18 amino acids. Germline V gives CDR1 SGHVS, CDR2 FQNEAQ. V was pared by 1 base and J by 2 bases, with 5 bases of the junction left unmatched. CDR3 residues: CASSLVLAGGTTYNEQFF. Written as DNA, the CDR3 is TGTGCCAGCAGCTTAGTACTAGCGGGAGGGACTACCTACAATGAGCAGTTCTTC.

The rearrangement uses TRBV9 and TRBJ2-5; 9 bases are a match to TRBD2. The ends lost 5 bases at V and 2 bases at J; junction bases unmatched: 7. The CDR3 spans 15 residues. Germline V gene sequence: CDR1 SGDLS, CDR2 YYNGEE. CDR3: CASSLGTSSQETQYF. The DNA for the CDR3 is TGTGCCAGCAGTCTCGGGACTAGCTCTCAAGAGACCCAGTACTTC.

This chain joins TRBV30 and TRBJ1-2; no clear D gene. Germline V lookup: CDR1 GTSNPN, CDR2 SVGIG (reference sequence). The CDR3 length is 12 residues. The V gene lost 5 bases and the J gene lost 4 bases, with 11 bases spanning the gap. CDR3 DNA sequence: TGTGCCTGGGCAATAAGTACCTATGGCTACACCTTC. Its translation: CAWAISTYGYTF. Full variable domain (outside the CDR3, taken from reference TRBV30 and TRBJ1-2): SQTIHQWPATLVQPVGSPLSLECTVEGTSNPNLYWYRQAAGRGLQLLFYSVGIGQISSEVPQNLSASRPQDRQFILSSKKLLLSDSGFYLCAWAISTYGYTFGSGTRLTVV.